Shown below are 30 T cell receptor beta chains from a single sample sequenced in a study of cytomegalovirus exposure and HLA in healthy donors. The table came from immunoSEQ multiplex PCR; TCRdb's copy has only in-frame clones and leaves some out. The sample has hundreds of thousands of clones, about nine tenths seen once. The sample consisted of PBMCs. These TCRs come from a woman aged 18-35 years in good health and CMV-seronegative.

V gene TRBV2 combines with J gene TRBJ1-5, with D uncertain. CDR1 is SNHLY and CDR2 is FYNNEI in the germline V gene. V lost 1 base and J 8 bases, leaving 6 bases between the germline ends. CDR3 length: 12 residues. The CDR3 loop is CASSEELEPQHF. The DNA of the CDR3 is TGTGCCAGCAGTGAAGAACTGGAGCCCCAGCATTTT. The full variable domain, in which reference TRBV2 and TRBJ1-5 provide the parts outside the CDR3, is EPEVTQTPSHQVTQMGQEVILRCVPISNHLYFYWYRQILGQKVEFLVSFYNNEISEKSEIFDDQFSVERPDGSNFTLKIRSTKLEDSAMYFCASSEELEPQHFGDGTRLSIL.

In this sample, this clone turned up a few times. The V gene is TRBV18, the J gene TRBJ1-4, with 8 bases lining up with TRBD1. CDR3 length equals 16 residues. V was clipped by 3 bases and J by 3 bases; unmatched bases: 6. Germline values: CDR1 KGHSH, CDR2 LQKENI. CDR3 residues: CASSPGQGRANEKLFF. CDR3 bases: TGTGCCAGCTCACCCGGACAGGGTCGGGCTAATGAAAAACTGTTTTTT.

The chain has TRBV11-2 and TRBJ2-7, with a tentative D call TRBD1 (5 bases). CDR1 and CDR2 from the germline V gene are SGHAT and FQNNGV. The CDR3 runs to 14 residues. V was pared by 3 bases and J by 3 bases, with 12 bases between. The CDR3 loop reads CASSFPGRDYEQYF. As DNA, the CDR3 is TGTGCCAGCAGCTTTCCCGGCAGGGACTACGAGCAGTACTTC.

This sequence joins TRBV27 and TRBJ2-3; D possibly corresponds to TRBD2 (5 bases). The CDR3 contains 15 residues. The germline V gene encodes CDR1 MNHEY and CDR2 SMNVEV (reference sequence). V was trimmed by 3 bases and J by 3 bases, leaving 13 bases between them. The CDR3 region has the DNA TGTGCCAGCAGTTTCCGTAGCGTGGAAACAGATACGCAGTATTTT. Amino acids: CASSFRSVETDTQYF.

The count of this clone is one. V and J are TRBV30 and TRBJ1-1; TRBD1 is a possible D gene (5 bases). The V end lost 2 bases, the J end lost 1 base, and 17 bases lay between the germline ends. CDR1 GTSNPN and CDR2 SVGIG come from the germline V gene (reference sequence). This CDR3 spans 16 amino acids. CDR3 protein: CAWSPLGPLRNTEAFF. CDR3 sequence (DNA): TGTGCCTGGAGTCCTCTGGGGCCCCTGAGGAACACTGAAGCTTTCTTT.

The table lists this clone with a few counts. This sequence joins TRBV9 and TRBJ2-1; tentatively, D is TRBD2 (5 bases). The V end was cut by 0 bases, the J end by 8 bases, with 9 bases between. The V gene's germline CDR1 is SGDLS and CDR2 YYNGEE. This CDR3 contains 13 residues. For the CDR3, the DNA is TGTGCCAGCAGCGTAGCTCGGCGGGATGAGCAGTTCTTC. As protein: CASSVARRDEQFF.

The chain combines TRBV9 with TRBJ2-2; tentative D call: TRBD2 (5 bases). In germline, CDR1 is SGDLS, CDR2 YYNGEE. This CDR3 has 15 residues. Trimming cost V 2 bases and J 1 base, with 9 bases left between them. The CDR3 DNA is TGTGCCAGCAGCGTCGGGGAAAGGAACACCGGGGAGCTGTTTTTT. This codes for CASSVGERNTGELFF. The whole variable domain, filled in from reference TRBV9 and TRBJ2-2, reads DSGVTQTPKHLITATGQRVTLRCSPRSGDLSVYWYQQSLDQGLQFLIQYYNGEERAKGNILERFSAQQFPDLHSELNLSSLELGDSALYFCASSVGERNTGELFFGEGSRLTVL.

The genes are TRBV30 and TRBJ2-5, with 10 bases matching TRBD1. The length of the CDR3 is 12 residues. Trimming at V came to 1 base and at J to 13 bases, leaving 6 bases not matched to a gene. Germline V gene sequence: CDR1 GTSNPN, CDR2 SVGIG (reference sequence). CDR3 in amino acids: CAWSAWDRGGYF. CDR3 bases: TGTGCCTGGAGTGCCTGGGACAGGGGAGGGTACTTC.

The chain employs TRBV11-2 and TRBJ2-7, with 8 nucleotides matching TRBD2. V shed 1 base and J 0 bases; nucleotides not matched to a gene: 5. Germline V gene data show CDR1 as SGHAT and CDR2 as FQNNGV. The CDR3 has 16 amino acids. The CDR3 loop reads CASSLVGGGHSYEQYF. The CDR3 coding sequence is TGTGCCAGCAGCTTAGTTGGCGGGGGGCACTCCTACGAGCAGTACTTC.

The J gene is TRBJ1-1, the V gene TRBV5-4, with 7 bases aligning to TRBD1. This CDR3 contains 14 residues. V trimming: 5 bases; J trimming: 2 bases; junction bases outside the gene matches: 6. Germline V gene lookup returns CDR1 SGHNT and CDR2 YYREEE (reference sequence). DNA for the CDR3: TGTGCCAGCAGTCTCAGACAGGGTAACACTGAAGCTTTCTTT. The encoded protein is CASSLRQGNTEAFF.

V gene TRBV7-6 combines with J gene TRBJ2-3, with a possible D match to TRBD1 (6 bases). This CDR3 spans 16 amino acids. The germline gives CDR1 SGHVS, CDR2 FNYEAQ. V dropped 2 bases and J dropped 2 bases, with 14 bases sitting between them. Written as DNA, the CDR3 is TGTGCCAGCAGCTTAACAGGGAGCCTTTTCACAGATACGCAGTATTTT. Translation gives CASSLTGSLFTDTQYF.

This chain joins TRBV27 and TRBJ2-7; D is perhaps TRBD1 (6 bases). The germline V gene encodes CDR1 MNHEY and CDR2 SMNVEV (reference sequence). V was cut by 8 bases and J by 3 bases, with 17 bases left in between. This CDR3 has 14 amino acids. The CDR3, as DNA: TGTGCCAGCGGGGCAGGGGACCATCACTACGAGCAGTACTTC. It yields the protein CASGAGDHHYEQYF.

The gene calls are TRBV6-5 and TRBJ1-2; a possible D gene is TRBD1 (6 bases). Germline values: CDR1 MNHEY, CDR2 SVGAGI. CDR3 length: 15 amino acids. Trimming left V 10 bases short and J 8 bases short, with 26 bases between. The CDR3 DNA reads as TGTGCCACCCTGATGTACAGGGAATCCATGTGGGGCTACACCTTC. Translated: CATLMYRESMWGYTF.

The V call is TRBV19, the J call TRBJ1-4, with D possibly matching TRBD1 (5 bases). The CDR3 is made up of 15 amino acids. Deletions cut 8 bases from V and 7 bases from J, with 20 bases between. The V gene's germline CDR1 is LNHDA and CDR2 SQIVND (reference sequence). The CDR3 here is CASHGHPDGGEKLFF. The CDR3 DNA reads as TGTGCCAGTCACGGACACCCAGACGGGGGTGAAAAACTGTTTTTT.

The chain has TRBV9 and TRBJ1-2, with 7 bases matching TRBD1. This CDR3 spans 15 amino acids. V shed 0 bases and J 8 bases; nucleotides not matched to a gene: 10. Germline V gene data show CDR1 as SGDLS and CDR2 as YYNGEE. CDR3 residues: CASSVESPGQKGYTF. The CDR3 nucleotides read TGTGCCAGCAGCGTAGAAAGCCCGGGACAGAAGGGCTACACCTTC.

Worth noting for this clone: Germline and junction disagree at one end, which may indicate a read error. This sequence joins TRBV5-1 and TRBJ1-6; D not resolved. CDR1 is SGHRS and CDR2 is YFSETQ in the germline V gene. The CDR3 runs 14 residues. CDR3 nucleotides: TGCGCCAGCAGCTTGGCAGGTTTAAGCTCACCCCCCCACTTT. Translated: CASSLAGLSSPPHF.

The V and J genes are TRBV28 and TRBJ2-1, with TRBD2 as a possible D gene (5 bases). Trimming removed 5 bases at V and 6 bases at J, with 23 bases between. The germline gives CDR1 MDHEN, CDR2 SYDVKM. This CDR3 spans 17 amino acids. The CDR3 coding sequence is TGTGCCAGCAGTATTGTTAATCGGGGAAATCAAGGCAATGAGCAGTTCTTC. Translated, it gives CASSIVNRGNQGNEQFF.

The rearrangement joins TRBV6-6 to TRBJ2-7; 12 nucleotides match TRBD2. This CDR3 comprises 16 residues. J lost 6 bases, V lost 2 bases, and 8 bases had no gene match. Germline V gene data show CDR1 as MNHNY and CDR2 as SVGAGI (reference sequence). For the CDR3, the DNA is TGTGCCAGCAGTTACCCCCTAGCGGGGGGGCCATCCGAGCAGTACTTC. It codes for CASSYPLAGGPSEQYF.

V usage is TRBV29-1 and J usage is TRBJ2-3; tentative D call: TRBD2 (5 bases). V lost 4 bases and J lost 2, with 13 bases in between. The length of the CDR3 is 14 residues. Germline CDR1 reads SQVTM; CDR2 reads ANQGSEA. The CDR3 loop reads CSVGSQRITDTQYF. DNA for the CDR3: TGCAGCGTTGGGAGTCAGCGGATCACAGATACGCAGTATTTT.

This clone appeared a single time. The chain joins TRBV5-1 to TRBJ2-7; 11 bases align to TRBD1. Germline CDR1 SGHRS, CDR2 YFSETQ. Germline trimming cut 0 bases from V and 3 bases from J; bases unmatched to any gene: 2. This CDR3 spans 15 amino acids. This CDR3 reads CASSLGTGGFYEQYF. The CDR3 region has the DNA TGCGCCAGCAGCTTGGGGACAGGGGGCTTCTACGAGCAGTACTTC.

This chain uses TRBV30 with TRBJ2-3, with D maybe TRBD2 (5 bases). V lost 3 bases and J lost 2, with 6 bases in between. The CDR3 length is 12 residues. Germline V gene lookup returns CDR1 GTSNPN and CDR2 SVGIG (reference sequence). CDR3 protein: CAWRDFTDTQYF. For the CDR3, the DNA is TGTGCCTGGAGGGACTTCACAGATACGCAGTATTTT.

The chain uses TRBV19 and TRBJ1-3; the match to TRBD1 covers 9 bases. CDR3 length equals 16 residues. J was trimmed by 4 bases and V by 4 bases; bases with no gene match: 8. CDR1 is LNHDA, CDR2 SQIVND, per germline (reference sequence). This CDR3 reads CASSTGQGRIGNTIYF. The CDR3 bases are TGTGCCAGTAGTACCGGACAGGGGAGGATCGGAAACACCATATATTTT.

The chain couples TRBV6-6 to TRBJ1-2; D remains ambiguous. Germline values: CDR1 MNHNY, CDR2 SVGAGI (reference sequence). The CDR3 consists of 15 residues. V lost 0 bases to trimming and J lost 6 bases, with 14 bases between them. CDR3 protein: CASSYSKSGRDGYTF. The CDR3 nucleotides are TGTGCCAGCAGTTACTCAAAATCGGGGAGAGATGGCTACACCTTC.

V gene TRBV28 combines with J gene TRBJ2-4, with 7 nucleotides matching TRBD1. Germline V gene data show CDR1 as MDHEN and CDR2 as SYDVKM. After removal of 3 bases from V and 3 bases from J, the junction contained 2 bases not matched to a gene. This CDR3 contains 14 residues. The CDR3 loop is CASSFDRVKNIQYF. CDR3 nucleotides: TGTGCCAGCAGTTTTGACAGGGTCAAAAACATTCAGTACTTC.

The chain has TRBV18 and TRBJ2-3; TRBD2 aligns across 11 bases. V lost 6 bases to trimming and J lost 2 bases; unmatched junction nucleotides: 13. This CDR3 spans 18 amino acids. Germline V gene data show CDR1 as KGHSH and CDR2 as LQKENI. The CDR3 region is CASSPSSGGTRLTDTQYF. The CDR3 bases are TGTGCCAGCTCCCCCTCTAGCGGGGGGACGCGCCTCACAGATACGCAGTATTTT. Full variable domain (outside the CDR3, taken from reference TRBV18 and TRBJ2-3): NAGVMQNPRHLVRRRGQEARLRCSPMKGHSHVYWYRQLPEEGLKFMVYLQKENIIDESGMPKERFSAEFPKEGPSILRIQQVVRGDSAAYFCASSPSSGGTRLTDTQYFGPGTRLTVL.

The chain couples TRBV29-1 to TRBJ2-7; 9 nucleotides align to TRBD1. Per germline, CDR1 SQVTM and CDR2 ANQGSEA. There are 15 residues in the CDR3. The V gene end was trimmed by 5 bases and the J gene end by 5 bases; junction bases not matched to a gene: 13. The CDR3 reads CSVMDRDRAVHEQYF. The CDR3 DNA reads as TGCAGCGTTATGGATCGGGACAGGGCAGTCCACGAGCAGTACTTC.

With respect to this clone: Germline is not matched at one junction end, which may reflect a read error. This chain connects TRBV28 to TRBJ1-2; a possible D gene is TRBD1 (5 bases). The CDR3 is 12 amino acids. Germline V lookup: CDR1 MDHEN, CDR2 SYDVKM. CDR3 sequence (DNA): TGTGCCAGCAGTTTGCAGGGTACGACTTGGTCCTTC. Translation gives CASSLQGTTWSF.

This chain uses TRBV5-5 with TRBJ1-3; D possibly corresponds to TRBD1 (5 bases). The CDR3 has 14 residues. V lost 3 bases to trimming and J lost 0 bases, with 7 bases between them. Germline-derived CDR1 and CDR2 are SGHKS and YYEKEE (reference sequence). The CDR3, as DNA: TGTGCCAGCAGCTCGGGGGGCTCTGGAAACACCATATATTTT. As protein: CASSSGGSGNTIYF.

On this clone: Other nucleotide sequences from this sample produce the same CDR3. The V call is TRBV27, the J call TRBJ2-5; D remains unclear. This CDR3 has 14 residues. V lost 0 bases and J 2 bases, leaving 7 bases between the germline ends. Per the germline V gene, CDR1 is MNHEY and CDR2 is SMNVEV (reference sequence). The CDR3 spells CASSLSGRQETQYF. DNA for the CDR3: TGTGCCAGCAGTTTATCCGGCAGGCAAGAGACCCAGTACTTC.

The chain joins TRBV4-1 to TRBJ1-1, with D possibly matching TRBD1 (5 bases). Trimming took off 5 bases at V and 1 base at J, with 8 bases between the two ends. This CDR3 contains 13 residues. Germline values: CDR1 MGHRA, CDR2 YSYEKL. The CDR3 bases are TGCGCCAGCAGCTTCGGGGGGAACACTGAAGCTTTCTTT. It yields the protein CASSFGGNTEAFF.